Described below is a single T cell receptor (beta chain) sequence and its context. This sample was taken from a study of shared T cell receptors in the human thymus. Sequencing used immunoSEQ multiplex PCR; TCRdb keeps in-frame clones, though not all of them. The data contain almost 550,000 clones, 75% to 85% of them singletons. Looked up from germline, CDR1 is SGHRS and CDR2 is YFSETQ. The CDR3 totals 13 residues. The data also belong to a second study, concerning human thymus T cells. That report notes: Thymic tissue was derived from resections collected during corrective heart surgery.

The sequenced material came from thymocytes. The gene calls are TRBV5-1 and TRBJ2-5, with no clear D. TRBJ2-7 matches the DNA end more closely, so the J call is doubtful. The receptor's source is a boy younger than two with a congenital heart defect. The CDR3 bases are TGCGCCAGCAGCTTGGCGGCGGCCTACGAGCAGTACTTC. It specifies CASSLAAAYEQYF.